This T cell receptor (beta chain) is from a study of T-cell memory formation after mild COVID-19. Overall study context: There were largely donor-specific TCR clusters. Study-wide points: Prior to infection, memory already included some responding clones, suggesting cross-reactive memory joined.

A word on this clonotype: Its antigen is not known.

This CDR3 contains 13 residues. Germline V lookup: CDR1 SGHTA, CDR2 FQGTGA. Trimming left V 7 bases short and J 7 bases short, with 13 bases between. TCRdb redid the calling of the 5' RACE reads with MiXCR, one entry per CDR3 protein. The table lists around 150,000 distinct CDR3 sequences, roughly 31% of them singletons. The sequenced material came from PBMCs or a T cell subset sorted from them (not recorded which). The TCR was taken from an adult woman who had mild COVID-19 (a few samples of this study predate the infection). Cell type and time point are not known. The chain combines TRBV7-3 with TRBJ2-2; D gene ambiguous. The CDR3 reads CASTEFSGGELFF. The CDR3 coding sequence is TGTGCCAGCACCGAGTTCTCCGGCGGGGAGCTGTTTTTT.